These 27 T cell receptor beta chains share one sample of origin, sequenced in a study of cytomegalovirus exposure and HLA in healthy donors. PCR employed 60 Vbeta and 13 Jbeta primers. Only in-frame clones appear in the TCRdb table, and some are missing; sequencing was by immunoSEQ multiplex PCR. Here the sample spans 150,000 to 200,000 clones, roughly 83% being singletons. Material for sequencing was PBMCs. Receptor source: a boy aged 5-17 years in good health and CMV-seronegative.

The V call is TRBV29-1, the J call TRBJ1-1; 9 nucleotides line up with TRBD1. Looked up from germline, CDR1 is SQVTM and CDR2 is ANQGSEA. This CDR3 is 15 amino acids long. The trim removed 4 bases at V and 2 bases at J, leaving 8 bases unmatched. CDR3 loop: CSVVRQGVLNTEAFF. Written as DNA, the CDR3 is TGCAGCGTTGTGAGACAGGGGGTTTTAAACACTGAAGCTTTCTTT.

The chain recombines TRBV5-4 with TRBJ1-2, with D possibly being TRBD1 (5 bases). V was clipped by 5 bases and J by 5 bases, with 22 bases between them. Germline lookup yields CDR1 SGHNT and CDR2 YYREEE (reference sequence). CDR3 length: 16 amino acids. The CDR3 spells CASRPWGRAQLYGYTF. The DNA of the CDR3 is TGTGCCAGCAGGCCCTGGGGGAGGGCCCAACTTTATGGCTACACCTTC.

This sequence joins TRBV9 and TRBJ2-3; the match to TRBD2 covers 11 bases. Germline CDR1 SGDLS, CDR2 YYNGEE. The CDR3 runs 16 residues. V lost 3 bases and J lost 3; bases outside the gene matches: 6. CDR3 nucleotide sequence: TGTGCCAGCAGCGAACCCCGGACTAGCGGGACAGATACGCAGTATTTT. Its translation: CASSEPRTSGTDTQYF.

This CDR3 is CASSQEGSGSLYNEQFF. The CDR3 coding sequence is TGTGCCAGCAGCCAAGAAGGTAGCGGGAGTCTATACAATGAGCAGTTCTTC. The gene calls are TRBV4-2 and TRBJ2-1; TRBD2 aligns across 9 bases. The CDR3 has 17 residues. The germline V gene has CDR1 LGHNA and CDR2 YNFKEQ. J lost 4 bases, V lost 0 bases, and 7 bases had no gene match.

This clone turned up a few times. The CDR3 here is CASSLVPSYGYTF. In nucleotides, the CDR3 is TGTGCCAGCAGCTTGGTTCCCAGCTATGGCTACACCTTC. J is TRBJ1-2 and V is TRBV5-5; no reliable D call. Germline V gene data show CDR1 as SGHKS and CDR2 as YYEKEE (reference sequence). V lost 0 bases and J 4 bases, leaving 7 bases between the germline ends. The CDR3 is 13 residues long.

The gene calls are TRBV5-5 and TRBJ2-3, with D perhaps TRBD2 (6 bases). V was shortened by 6 bases and J by 4 bases, with 18 bases between the two germline ends. CDR3 size: 15 residues. Germline CDR1 is SGHKS and CDR2 is YYEKEE (reference sequence). CDR3 nucleotide sequence: TGTGCCAGCAATCTGGGGCCCGGGGGTCCAGATACGCAGTATTTT. It codes for CASNLGPGGPDTQYF.

This rearrangement joins TRBV10-3 to TRBJ2-7; a weak D match, TRBD2 (6 bases). V gave up 4 bases and J gave up 7 bases, with 11 bases separating them. Germline V gene data show CDR1 as ENHRY and CDR2 as SYGVKD. The CDR3 loop spans 12 amino acids. The CDR3: CAISVVGREQYF. For the CDR3, the DNA is TGTGCCATCAGTGTTGTAGGGAGGGAGCAGTACTTC.

The chain links TRBV4-3 to TRBJ2-1; 7 nucleotides agree with TRBD2. Per germline, CDR1 LGHNA and CDR2 YSLEER. This CDR3 has 18 amino acids. J was trimmed by 4 bases and V by 0 bases; bases with no gene match: 12. CDR3 region: CASSQEEVGGGYYNEQFF. In nucleotides, the CDR3 is TGCGCCAGCAGCCAAGAGGAGGTGGGGGGGGGATATTACAATGAGCAGTTCTTC.

V is TRBV5-1 and J is TRBJ2-7; 7 bases line up with TRBD1. The length of the CDR3 is 11 residues. J was trimmed by 2 bases and V by 7 bases; bases with no gene match: 0. The germline gives CDR1 SGHRS, CDR2 YFSETQ. The CDR3 reads CASGTAYEQYF. CDR3 sequence (DNA): TGCGCCAGCGGGACAGCCTACGAGCAGTACTTC.

V gene TRBV11-1 combines with J gene TRBJ2-5; the match to TRBD1 covers 9 bases. J lost 2 bases, V lost 2 bases, and 9 bases had no gene match. This CDR3 region has 17 residues. Germline V gene data show CDR1 as SGHAT and CDR2 as FQDESV (reference sequence). The CDR3 reads CASSLRGQGSVQETQYF. CDR3 DNA sequence: TGTGCCAGCAGCTTACGCGGACAGGGGTCCGTACAAGAGACCCAGTACTTC.

The chain carries TRBV19 and TRBJ1-2; 8 positions agree with TRBD1. CDR3 length: 15 amino acids. CDR1 and CDR2 from the germline V gene are LNHDA and SQIVND (reference sequence). V gave up 7 bases and J gave up 4 bases; unmatched junction bases: 11. The CDR3 sequence: CASTNQGQGGYGYTF. In DNA, the CDR3 is TGTGCCAGTACCAACCAAGGACAGGGAGGCTATGGCTACACCTTC.

The V call is TRBV30, the J call TRBJ1-6; the D gene is possibly TRBD1 (5 bases). The CDR3 has 15 residues. V was shortened by 2 bases and J by 8 bases, with 16 bases between the two germline ends. Germline-derived CDR1 and CDR2 are GTSNPN and SVGIG (reference sequence). CDR3 nucleotides: TGTGCCTGGAGTATCAGGACAACGGGGGATTCACCCCTCCACTTT. It encodes CAWSIRTTGDSPLHF.

This chain joins TRBV9 and TRBJ2-2; the match to TRBD1 covers 7 bases. V trimming: 2 bases; J trimming: 7 bases; junction bases outside the gene matches: 14. The CDR3 sequence is 17 residues long. CDR1 and CDR2 (germline): SGDLS, YYNGEE. For the CDR3, the DNA is TGTGCCAGCAGCGTGAGAGGGGACGGACAGGCGGTCGGGGAGCTGTTTTTT. Translating gives CASSVRGDGQAVGELFF.

V usage is TRBV6-6 and J usage is TRBJ1-3; 7 nucleotides line up with TRBD1. The CDR3 contains 14 residues. Germline loops: CDR1 MNHNY, CDR2 SVGAGI (reference sequence). The V segment lost 6 bases and the J segment 6 bases; nucleotides outside the gene matches: 8. CDR3 sequence reads: CASRIDREENTIYF. In DNA, the CDR3 is TGTGCCAGCAGAATTGACAGGGAGGAAAACACCATATATTTT.

This clone was observed once. V gene TRBV6-5 combines with J gene TRBJ1-4, with 10 bases that match TRBD1. This CDR3 is built from 14 residues. The trim removed 6 bases at V and 8 bases at J, leaving 6 bases unmatched. Germline-derived CDR1 and CDR2 are MNHEY and SVGAGI. CDR3 in amino acids: CASSRDRGDEKLFF. The DNA of the CDR3 is TGTGCCAGCAGCCGGGACAGGGGAGACGAAAAACTGTTTTTT.

This chain joins TRBV2 and TRBJ1-3; TRBD1 matches 7 bases. Germline CDR1 reads SNHLY; CDR2 reads FYNNEI. Unmatched junction bases numbered 9, after V lost 6 bases and J lost 13 bases. The CDR3 contains 12 residues. The CDR3 spells CASRDRVDWIYF. The CDR3 bases are TGTGCCAGCAGAGACAGGGTCGACTGGATATATTTT.

The chain has TRBV4-3 and TRBJ1-1; possibly TRBD1 for D (6 bases). Per the germline V gene, CDR1 is LGHNA and CDR2 is YSLEER. This CDR3 spans 15 amino acids. V lost 2 bases and J 4 bases, leaving 14 bases between the germline ends. Written as DNA, the CDR3 is TGCGCCAGCAGCCAATCCCTAGCGGGGGCCACTGAAGCTTTCTTT. This codes for CASSQSLAGATEAFF.

CDR3 loop: CASSGSRQQSTDTQYF. In DNA, the CDR3 is TGTGCCAGTAGTGGTTCCAGGCAGCAGAGCACAGATACGCAGTATTTT. This rearrangement joins TRBV19 to TRBJ2-3, with no clear D. Germline lookup yields CDR1 LNHDA and CDR2 SQIVND (reference sequence). The length of the CDR3 is 16 residues. The V gene lost 5 bases and the J gene lost 0 bases, with 15 bases spanning the gap.

The genes are TRBV29-1 and TRBJ1-1; D possibly corresponds to TRBD1 (5 bases). V shed 5 bases and J shed 5 bases, with 18 bases lying between them. This CDR3 has 14 residues. Germline V lookup: CDR1 SQVTM, CDR2 ANQGSEA. Here the CDR3 reads CSVSGGWSGTEAFF. CDR3 bases: TGCAGCGTTTCGGGGGGTTGGAGTGGTACTGAAGCTTTCTTT.

The sample holds a few counts of this clone. The rearrangement joins TRBV7-8 to TRBJ1-4; possibly TRBD1 for D (5 bases). Trimming removed 6 bases from V and 1 base from J, with 9 bases in between. Looked up from germline, CDR1 is SGHVS and CDR2 is FQNEAQ. This CDR3 has 14 residues. The CDR3 DNA follows: TGTGCCAGCAGACAGGAAATAACTAATGAAAAACTGTTTTTT. Its protein is CASRQEITNEKLFF.

The chain links TRBV28 to TRBJ2-6, with unresolved D. The germline CDR1 and CDR2 sequences are MDHEN and SYDVKM. V lost 8 bases and J 5 bases, leaving 10 bases between the germline ends. This CDR3 region has 13 residues. Here the CDR3 reads CASCLYRANVLTF. In DNA form, the CDR3 reads TGTGCCAGCTGCCTCTATAGGGCCAACGTCCTGACTTTC.

V is TRBV18 and J is TRBJ1-1; the D gene is possibly TRBD1 (5 bases). Germline V gene lookup returns CDR1 KGHSH and CDR2 LQKENI. V dropped 0 bases and J dropped 4 bases, with 9 bases sitting between them. The CDR3 has 14 amino acids. The CDR3 sequence is CASSPPRGSTEAFF. The CDR3 coding sequence is TGTGCCAGCTCACCACCTAGGGGCTCCACTGAAGCTTTCTTT.

The chain links TRBV9 to TRBJ2-5; 12 nucleotides agree with TRBD2. Germline V gene data show CDR1 as SGDLS and CDR2 as YYNGEE. The V segment lost 4 bases and the J segment 5 bases; nucleotides outside the gene matches: 6. This CDR3 contains 15 residues. The CDR3 coding sequence is TGTGCCAGCAGCCTCGGGACTAGCGGGCGGGAGACCCAGTACTTC. Its translation is CASSLGTSGRETQYF.

J is TRBJ2-1 and V is TRBV19, with D possibly TRBD1 on 5 matching bases. The CDR3 is 14 amino acids. Trimming took 4 bases from V and 3 from J, leaving 10 bases between them. Germline assignment: CDR1 LNHDA and CDR2 SQIVND (reference sequence). The CDR3 reads CASSTSTVYNEQFF. The CDR3 coding sequence is TGTGCCAGTAGTACCTCGACAGTCTACAATGAGCAGTTCTTC. The variable domain in full, completed from reference TRBV19 and TRBJ2-1, reads DGGITQSPKYLFRKEGQNVTLSCEQNLNHDAMYWYRQDPGQGLRLIYYSQIVNDFQKGDIAEGYSVSREKKESFPLTVTSAQKNPTAFYLCASSTSTVYNEQFFGPGTRLTVL.

The chain is built from TRBV29-1 and TRBJ2-1; the D gene is possibly TRBD2 (6 bases). Looked up from germline, CDR1 is SQVTM and CDR2 is ANQGSEA. Trimming stripped 7 bases from V and 3 bases from J, with 16 bases between. This CDR3 has 14 amino acids. The CDR3 DNA is TGCAGCGGCGAGAAGGGACTTAGCTACAATGAGCAGTTCTTC. Translated, it gives CSGEKGLSYNEQFF.

The chain recombines TRBV6-5 with TRBJ1-2, with D possibly being TRBD1 (5 bases). V was pared by 4 bases and J by 7 bases, with 16 bases between. CDR1 is MNHEY and CDR2 is SVGAGI in the germline V gene. The CDR3 extends over 14 amino acids. The CDR3 region is CASSWGPRAAGYTF. The CDR3 nucleotides read TGTGCCAGCAGTTGGGGCCCCAGGGCCGCTGGCTACACCTTC.

This clone was counted between two and nine times. This rearrangement joins TRBV9 to TRBJ2-1, with D possibly matching TRBD2 (6 bases). The CDR3 has 16 amino acids. CDR1 is SGDLS, CDR2 YYNGEE, per germline. Between the trimmed V and J ends, which lost 4 bases and 10 bases, there was a span of 24 bases. CDR3 amino acids: CASSTKGKVLATEQFF. The CDR3 bases are TGTGCCAGCAGCACCAAAGGGAAGGTACTAGCCACAGAGCAGTTCTTC.